These T cell receptor beta chains were read from a single sample in a study of T cells in Graves' hyperthyroidism and ophthalmopathy. One entry per CDR3 protein, called by TCRdb with MiXCR from the multiplex PCR reads. The sample holds about 340,000 distinct CDR3 sequences; around 23% are singletons and the top ten take over 40%. Sequencing input: blood. The receptors originated from a woman aged 50 to 65 with Graves' hyperthyroidism. The conserved cysteine and the conserved F or W are not part of the CDR3 here. D genes are given only for firm matches. Only some rows state a clone size, as once, few, many or a class for expanded clones.

CDR3 | D | V | size
SAESGRANLNEQF | TRBD2 | TRBV20-1 | .
SLRLEAETQY | . | TRBV29-1 | many
TSSPTYSNEQF | . | TRBV3-1 | .
ASGGAGRHSGNTIY | . | TRBV3-1 | .
ASSLSLGNGYT | . | TRBV28 | many
ASGVRAGSTDTQY | TRBD2 | TRBV2 | many
ASSIGPNTEAF | . | TRBV5-5 | many
ASLLQGVVNTEAF | . | TRBV2 | many
ASSLAGQGSSYT | TRBD1 | TRBV5-1 | many
ASSEEAGGYNEQF | TRBD2 | TRBV6-1 | .
ASSLTGTPYGYT | . | TRBV7-3 | many
SVEERGAWNTIY | . | TRBV29-1 | .
ASSPLQGAITTTNEKLF | TRBD1 | TRBV6-1 | many
ASSLDRVSDTQY | . | TRBV7-2 | many
ASSLPAGHTEAF | . | TRBV5-6 | many
SARGHLTPTRANEQF | . | TRBV20-1 | many
ASSIKGGPYEQY | . | TRBV19 | many
ASGGTTNTEAF | . | TRBV6-1 | many
ASSSGGLAGPRTTDTQY | TRBD2 | TRBV5-1 | few
ASSELDSAGRRAQPQH | . | TRBV6-1 | many
AWRAGTLGTEAF | . | TRBV30 | many
ASCREGTLSYEQY | TRBD2 | TRBV5-1 | once
ASSEGRTNTEAF | . | TRBV7-9 | many
ASRGTEAF | . | TRBV12-3/TRBV12-4 | many
SAQEEVVRNIQY | . | TRBV20-1 | .
ASSETSGSYSFFETQY | TRBD2 | TRBV2 | many
SANKGIRYEQY | . | TRBV20-1 | many
ASSYGPAGVVEQY | TRBD2 | TRBV7-6 | .
ASSEERTNKNIQY | . | TRBV6-1 | many
ASSQGRTGGYGYT | TRBD1 | TRBV4-1 | .
ASRIGLAQTTDTQY | TRBD2 | TRBV12-3/TRBV12-4 | many
ARSEGDPRPYEQY | . | TRBV19 | .
ASSPPDRTEAF | . | TRBV18 | many
ASSLWVAGGGGNTIY | . | TRBV28 | many
ASSQMRGNEQF | . | TRBV3-1 | .
SARTSGPGELF | TRBD2 | TRBV20-1 | few
ASSGRQGDTQY | TRBD1 | TRBV5-1 | .
ASSAGTGEETQY | TRBD1 | TRBV5-1 | few
SASRPENSPLH | . | TRBV20-1 | .
ASSSSLKGGGGELF | . | TRBV12-3/TRBV12-4 | few
AISDRGASDTQY | . | TRBV10-3 | many
ASSSLAGAGDTQY | TRBD2 | TRBV11-2 | .
ASSLRGLAVDTQY | TRBD2 | TRBV28 | many
SGLTAGSGTEAF | . | TRBV29-1 | few
ASSSHLGTGSEKLF | TRBD1 | TRBV28 | .
ASSPPLAGRYNEQF | TRBD2 | TRBV18 | few
ASSLEAGEIYEQY | TRBD2 | TRBV7-9 | few
AIQGAGTGELF | TRBD1 | TRBV15 | few
ASSPVILSGGSGETQY | TRBD2 | TRBV3-1 | few
ASSPAGPHGYT | . | TRBV12-3/TRBV12-4 | .
SVSTVQYEQY | . | TRBV29-1 | .
ASSSPRDREVYEQY | TRBD1 | TRBV19 | many
ASSQVLISGGAYNEQF | . | TRBV4-1 | .
ASSLRPGDGYGYT | . | TRBV27 | many
ASSRDLYNEQF | . | TRBV12-3/TRBV12-4 | .
ASSDRRGTQY | . | TRBV2 | many
ASSNNLGGPNEQF | . | TRBV11-3 | many
ASSSFAAGEYNEQF | TRBD2 | TRBV19 | many